The 9 T cell receptor beta chains presented below share a single source sample, sequenced in a study of beta chain features in type 1 diabetes. General study results and limits: TCRB CDR3s were moderately but significantly shorter in Type 1 diabetes patients in all four CD4+ subsets.

These receptors are not linked to any known antigen. What was sequenced were expressed TCRB transcripts, since all of the isolated RNA had been reverse transcribed. TCRdb's copy holds only in-frame clones and misses some; the assay was immunoSEQ multiplex PCR. The table lists fewer than 300,000 clones, roughly 20% of them singletons, with 0.025% to 0.035% in the top ten. Sequenced: naive CD4+ T cells from blood. The receptors come from a woman between 35 and 50 years old with type 1 diabetes.

This clone showed up just a few times. The chain couples TRBV30 to TRBJ1-5; D gene uncertain. V was pared by 2 bases and J by 4 bases, with 12 bases between. The CDR3 loop spans 14 amino acids. The V gene's germline CDR1 is GTSNPN and CDR2 SVGIG (reference sequence). The CDR3 loop is CAWSMSLYNQPQHF. In DNA, the CDR3 is TGTGCCTGGAGTATGAGCTTATATAATCAGCCCCAGCATTTT.

A remark on this clone: This sample also contains other DNA sequences that code for the same CDR3. V is TRBV5-1 and J is TRBJ2-5; 7 bases align to TRBD1. From germline, CDR1 is SGHRS and CDR2 YFSETQ. Losses at the gene ends were 0 bases for V and 5 bases for J; bases not matched to a gene: 4. This CDR3 region has 14 residues. For the CDR3, the DNA is TGCGCCAGCAGCTTGGGACAGGGTGGGGAGACCCAGTACTTC. Its protein product is CASSLGQGGETQYF.

The V gene is TRBV6-6, the J gene TRBJ1-4; D is uncertain. This CDR3 comprises 13 residues. V was trimmed by 4 bases and J by 7 bases, leaving 10 bases between them. Germline assignment: CDR1 MNHNY and CDR2 SVGAGI (reference sequence). The CDR3 protein is CASSWRIGEKLFF. DNA of the CDR3: TGTGCCAGCAGTTGGAGGATCGGTGAAAAACTGTTTTTT.

The CDR3 loop is CASSQDLREVGANVLTF. The CDR3 nucleotides are TGTGCCAGCAGCCAAGATTTACGGGAAGTCGGGGCCAACGTCCTGACTTTC. The chain uses TRBV4-2 and TRBJ2-6; D is perhaps TRBD2 (5 bases). V lost 0 bases to trimming and J lost 4 bases, with 13 bases between them. The CDR3 contains 17 residues. The V gene's germline CDR1 is LGHNA and CDR2 YNFKEQ.

This clone occurred a few times. The chain couples TRBV5-1 to TRBJ1-4, with D unclear. Trimming took 4 bases from V and 8 from J, leaving 12 bases between them. Per germline, CDR1 SGHRS and CDR2 YFSETQ. The CDR3 is 13 amino acids. The CDR3 sequence is CASSPQRGEKLFF. The CDR3 DNA sequence: TGCGCCAGCAGCCCTCAGCGTGGGGAAAAACTGTTTTTT.

The table lists this clone with a count of one. The CDR3 reads CASSPRDRERSPLHF. CDR3 DNA: TGTGCCAGCTCACCACGGGACAGGGAACGTTCACCCCTCCACTTT. This chain uses TRBV18 with TRBJ1-6; 9 bases agree with TRBD1. V trimming: 1 base; J trimming: 9 bases; junction bases outside the gene matches: 4. This CDR3 is 15 amino acids long. Germline lookup yields CDR1 KGHSH and CDR2 LQKENI.

V usage is TRBV9 and J usage is TRBJ2-1; possible D gene TRBD1, 6 bases. Trimming took off 4 bases at V and 0 bases at J, with 14 bases between the two ends. This CDR3 spans 16 amino acids. Germline CDR1 reads SGDLS; CDR2 reads YYNGEE. Here the CDR3 reads CASSTSQGSSYNEQFF. DNA of the CDR3: TGTGCCAGCAGCACCTCCCAGGGGAGCTCCTACAATGAGCAGTTCTTC.

J is TRBJ2-2 and V is TRBV29-1; 12 nucleotides agree with TRBD2. CDR3 length equals 14 residues. Germline V CDR1 and CDR2: SQVTM, ANQGSEA. V lost 7 bases, J lost 5 bases, and 5 bases stayed unmatched. CDR3 residues: CSASTSGRTGELFF. As DNA, the CDR3 is TGCAGCGCATCGACTAGCGGGAGAACCGGGGAGCTGTTTTTT.

This clone was found a few times. The chain uses TRBV2 and TRBJ2-4, with 7 bases fitting TRBD1. Germline CDR1 reads SNHLY; CDR2 reads FYNNEI. V trimming: 4 bases; J trimming: 6 bases; junction bases outside the gene matches: 9. The CDR3 contains 15 residues. The CDR3 bases are TGTGCCAGCAGTGTCAGGGGGTACCTGTTAAACATTCAGTACTTC. Its translation: CASSVRGYLLNIQYF.